The TCR beta chain described here comes from a study of blood T cell repertoires in COVID-19. Study information: COVID-19 samples, acute and convalescent, were from the United States, Italy and Spain. In each case, the material was cDNA or gDNA derived from T cells, B-cell-depleted T cells, or PBMCs.

This clone was recorded only once. Germline V gene lookup returns CDR1 LNHNV and CDR2 YYDKDF (reference sequence). V lost 0 bases and J lost 3, with 14 bases in between. This CDR3 has 16 residues. Authors' analysis steps: Estimation of nucleated cell counts was performed using reference gene primer amplification. TCRdb's copy holds only in-frame clones and misses some; the assay was immunoSEQ multiplex PCR. The V and J calls and clone size were taken over from that table, and D and trimming were inferred from the DNA. The table shows roughly 250,000 clones, with roughly 91% occurring only once. Sample: peripheral blood. The TCR was taken from a man aged 25 to 40 with acute or convalescent COVID-19. The V gene is TRBV15, the J gene TRBJ1-1; unclear D gene. The CDR3, as DNA: TGTGCCACCAGCAGAGATGAGGGAAAAAGGGACACTGAAGCTTTCTTT. This translates into CATSRDEGKRDTEAFF. Variable domain in full (rest from reference TRBV15 and TRBJ1-1): DAMVIQNPRYQVTQFGKPVTLSCSQTLNHNVMYWYQQKSSQAPKLLFHYYDKDFNNEADTPDNFQSRRPNTSFCFLDIRSPGLGDTAMYLCATSRDEGKRDTEAFFGQGTRLTVV.